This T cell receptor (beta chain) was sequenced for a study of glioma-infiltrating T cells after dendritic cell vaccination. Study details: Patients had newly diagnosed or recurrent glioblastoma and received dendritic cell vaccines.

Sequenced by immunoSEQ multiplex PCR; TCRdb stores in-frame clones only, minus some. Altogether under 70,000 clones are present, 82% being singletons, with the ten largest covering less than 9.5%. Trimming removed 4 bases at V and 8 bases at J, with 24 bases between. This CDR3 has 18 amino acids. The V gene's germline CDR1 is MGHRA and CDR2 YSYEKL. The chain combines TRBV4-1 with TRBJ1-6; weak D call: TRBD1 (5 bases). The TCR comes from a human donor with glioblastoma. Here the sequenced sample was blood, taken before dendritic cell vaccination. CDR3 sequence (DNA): TGCGCCAGCAGCCCATTCGACAGTCCCCACCTGAAGGATTCACCCCTCCACTTT. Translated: CASSPFDSPHLKDSPLHF.